This TCR beta chain was sequenced for a study of blood T cell repertoires in COVID-19. Background on the study: Nucleic acid was either cDNA or gDNA, and it came from T cells, B-cell-depleted T cells, or PBMCs.

Under the authors' procedure: Estimates of nucleated cell counts were drawn from the amplification of reference gene primers. TCRdb's copy holds only in-frame clones and misses some; the assay was immunoSEQ multiplex PCR. The D gene and trimming were derived from the DNA, and the V and J assignments and clone size from that table. The repertoire has around 26,000 clones, roughly 84% of them found once; the top ten carry around a third. The sample consisted of peripheral blood. The source is a human donor in a cohort sampled during active COVID-19.

Written as DNA, the CDR3 is TGTGCCAGCACCCCGTCTGGAAACACCATATATTTT. Protein: CASTPSGNTIYF. This chain links TRBV25-1 with TRBJ1-3; D is undetermined. Looked up from germline, CDR1 is MGHDK and CDR2 is SYGVNS. The CDR3 is made up of 12 amino acids. V was trimmed by 7 bases and J by 1 base, leaving 5 bases between them. Together with reference TRBV25-1 and TRBJ1-3, the CDR3 gives the full variable domain: EADIYQTPRYLVIGTGKKITLECSQTMGHDKMYWYQQDPGMELHLIHYSYGVNSTEKGDLSSESTVSRIRTEHFPLTLESARPSHTSQYLCASTPSGNTIYFGEGSWLTVV.